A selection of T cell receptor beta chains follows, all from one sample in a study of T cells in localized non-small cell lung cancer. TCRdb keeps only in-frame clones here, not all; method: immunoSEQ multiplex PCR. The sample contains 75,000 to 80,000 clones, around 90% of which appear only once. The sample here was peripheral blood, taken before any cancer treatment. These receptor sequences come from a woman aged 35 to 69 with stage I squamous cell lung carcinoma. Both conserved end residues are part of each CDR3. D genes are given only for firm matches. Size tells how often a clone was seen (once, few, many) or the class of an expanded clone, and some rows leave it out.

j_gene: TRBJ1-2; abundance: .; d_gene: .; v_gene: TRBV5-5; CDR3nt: TGTGCCAGCAGCCCGGAGCCGGGACACCGTAGGGGCTACACCTTC; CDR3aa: CASSPEPGHRRGYTF
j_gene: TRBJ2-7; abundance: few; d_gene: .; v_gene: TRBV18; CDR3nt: TGTGCCAGCTCACCGATTGGCTACGAGCAGTACTTC; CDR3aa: CASSPIGYEQYF
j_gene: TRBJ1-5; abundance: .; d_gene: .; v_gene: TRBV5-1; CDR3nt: TGCGCCAGCAGCTTGAGTTATGGGGTGAACCAGCCCCAGCATTTT; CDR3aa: CASSLSYGVNQPQHF
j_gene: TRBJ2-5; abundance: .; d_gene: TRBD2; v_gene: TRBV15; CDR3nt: TGTGCCACCAGCGGGCCGGGGGGGATCCAAGAGACCCAGTACTTC; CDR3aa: CATSGPGGIQETQYF
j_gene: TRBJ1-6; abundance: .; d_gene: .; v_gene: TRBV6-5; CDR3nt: TGTGCCAGCAGTTACTTACAGGGTGTGTATAATTCACCCCTCCACTTT; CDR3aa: CASSYLQGVYNSPLHF
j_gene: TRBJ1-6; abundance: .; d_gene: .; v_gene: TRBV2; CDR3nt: TGTGCCAGCAGGGTGGACAGCTATAATTCACCCCTCCACTTT; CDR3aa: CASRVDSYNSPLHF
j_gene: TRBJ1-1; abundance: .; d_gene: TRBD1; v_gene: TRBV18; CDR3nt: TGTGCCAGCTCACTGGGGAGGGGGCAAGAGACTGAAGCTTTCTTT; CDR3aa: CASSLGRGQETEAFF
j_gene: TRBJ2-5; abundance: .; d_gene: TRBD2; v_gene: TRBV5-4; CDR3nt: TGTGCCAGCAGCCCTAGCGGGGGGGCGGGGGCCCAGTACTTC; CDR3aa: CASSPSGGAGAQYF
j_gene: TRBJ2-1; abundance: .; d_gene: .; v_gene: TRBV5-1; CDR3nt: TGCGCCAGCAGCCCGGGACGGACCTACAATGAGCAGTTCTTC; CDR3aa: CASSPGRTYNEQFF
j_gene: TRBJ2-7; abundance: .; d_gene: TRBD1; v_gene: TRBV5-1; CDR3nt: TGCGCCAGCAGTCGAGGACAGGAAGGGGAGCAGTACTTC; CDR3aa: CASSRGQEGEQYF
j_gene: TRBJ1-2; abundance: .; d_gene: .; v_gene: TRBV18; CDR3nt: TGTGCCAGCTCACCAGACCACAAGGGTTATGGCTACACCTTC; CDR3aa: CASSPDHKGYGYTF
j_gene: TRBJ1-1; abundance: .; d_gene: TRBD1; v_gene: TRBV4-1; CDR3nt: TGCGCCAGCAGCCAAGCGGACAGGGCAATGAACACTGAAGCTTTCTTT; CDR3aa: CASSQADRAMNTEAFF
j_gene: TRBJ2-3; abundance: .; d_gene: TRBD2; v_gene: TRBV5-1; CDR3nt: TGCGCCAGCAGCCCCCAGACTAGCGGGGGGGATACGCAGTATTTT; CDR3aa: CASSPQTSGGDTQYF
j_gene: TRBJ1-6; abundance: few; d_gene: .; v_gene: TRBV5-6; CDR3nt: TGTGCCAGCAGCTTGGCAGGGCGCGGATCACCCCTCCACTTT; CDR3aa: CASSLAGRGSPLHF
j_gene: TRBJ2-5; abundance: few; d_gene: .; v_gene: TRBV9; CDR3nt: TGTGCCAGCAGCGTAACCGGCGGACCGGCGGAGACCCAGTACTTC; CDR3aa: CASSVTGGPAETQYF